The 10 T cell receptor beta chains presented below share a single source sample, sequenced in a study of blood T cell repertoires in COVID-19. The repertoire was sequenced with immunoSEQ multiplex PCR; TCRdb's copy has only in-frame clones and lacks some. The sample gives around 280,000 clones, about 86% of which show up once; approximately 2% is in the top ten. The specimen was peripheral blood. Receptor source: a woman aged 25 to 45 who had recovered from COVID-19.

J is TRBJ1-6 and V is TRBV6-5; 7 nucleotides agree with TRBD1. With 7 bases clipped from V and 7 bases from J, the junction kept 4 bases outside the gene matches. Looked up from germline, CDR1 is MNHEY and CDR2 is SVGAGI. The CDR3 contains 13 residues. CDR3 nucleotide sequence: TGTGCCAGCAAGACAGGGTGGAATTCACCCCTCCACTTT. Its translation: CASKTGWNSPLHF.

The DNA for the CDR3 is TGTGCCTGGAGTAAAGGAGGGACAGGGAGGGATGAGCAGTTCTTC. Its protein is CAWSKGGTGRDEQFF. The chain joins TRBV30 to TRBJ2-1, with 9 positions matching TRBD1. V lost 2 bases to trimming and J lost 8 bases; unmatched junction nucleotides: 10. Per germline, CDR1 GTSNPN and CDR2 SVGIG (reference sequence). The CDR3 runs to 15 residues. Supplemented by reference TRBV30 and TRBJ2-1, the full variable domain reads SQTIHQWPATLVQPVGSPLSLECTVEGTSNPNLYWYRQAAGRGLQLLFYSVGIGQISSEVPQNLSASRPQDRQFILSSKKLLLSDSGFYLCAWSKGGTGRDEQFFGPGTRLTVL.

For the CDR3, the DNA is TGTGCCAGCAGCATAGACGCAGGCAATCAGCCCCAGCATTTT. Its protein product is CASSIDAGNQPQHF. This chain uses TRBV7-2 with TRBJ1-5; D remains unclear. The CDR3 extends over 14 amino acids. V was pared by 5 bases and J by 2 bases, with 10 bases between. Germline-derived CDR1 and CDR2 are SGHTA and FQGNSA. The full variable domain, its missing parts supplied by reference TRBV7-2 and TRBJ1-5, is GAGVSQSPSNKVTEKGKDVELRCDPISGHTALYWYRQSLGQGLEFLIYFQGNSAPDKSGLPSDRFSAERTGGSVSTLTIQRTQQEDSAVYLCASSIDAGNQPQHFGDGTRLSIL.

The sample holds one count of this clone. The chain couples TRBV12-3 or TRBV12-4 to TRBJ1-2; perhaps TRBD1 as D (6 bases). This CDR3 region has 13 residues. Trimming removed 3 bases at V and 4 bases at J, with 9 bases between. CDR3 sequence reads: CASSFPGVYGYTF. The CDR3 DNA is TGTGCCAGCAGTTTTCCAGGGGTCTATGGCTACACCTTC.

The V and J genes are TRBV28 and TRBJ1-2; possible D gene TRBD1, 5 bases. The germline V gene encodes CDR1 MDHEN and CDR2 SYDVKM. CDR3 length: 15 residues. V lost 2 bases, J lost 3 bases, and 13 bases lay in between. CDR3 protein: CASSLMAGRDYGYTF. The CDR3 DNA reads as TGTGCCAGCAGTTTAATGGCAGGGCGAGACTATGGCTACACCTTC.

The V and J genes are TRBV4-1 and TRBJ2-7; D might be TRBD2 (6 bases). CDR3 length: 13 residues. V was cut by 1 base and J by 6 bases, with 10 bases left in between. Looked up from germline, CDR1 is MGHRA and CDR2 is YSYEKL. CDR3: CASSQVLAVEQYF. CDR3 nucleotides: TGCGCCAGCAGCCAAGTTTTAGCGGTCGAGCAGTACTTC.

V is TRBV29-1 and J is TRBJ1-2, with D possibly being TRBD1 (6 bases). Germline assignment: CDR1 SQVTM and CDR2 ANQGSEA. The CDR3 is 13 amino acids. Trimming shortened V by 0 bases and J by 3 bases, and 8 bases separated the two germline ends. For the CDR3, the DNA is TGCAGCGTTGAAGAGGACAGATACTATGGCTACACCTTC. Encoded protein: CSVEEDRYYGYTF.

The chain recombines TRBV6-2 or TRBV6-3 with TRBJ2-3, with 12 bases lining up with TRBD2. Germline trimming cut 5 bases from V and 4 bases from J; bases unmatched to any gene: 4. Germline V gene sequence: CDR1 MNHEY, CDR2 SVGEGT. The CDR3 is 15 residues long. In nucleotides, the CDR3 is TGTGCCAGCAGTAGCGCTAGCGGGGGGGCAGATACGCAGTATTTT. This gives the protein CASSSASGGADTQYF.

V usage is TRBV5-4 and J usage is TRBJ1-4; 7 nucleotides align to TRBD1. CDR1 is SGHNT and CDR2 is YYREEE in the germline V gene (reference sequence). V shed 1 base, J shed 5 bases, and the junction held 5 bases outside the gene matches. This CDR3 is built from 15 residues. CDR3 in amino acids: CASSLRRDRNEKLFF. As DNA, the CDR3 is TGTGCCAGCAGCTTGCGCCGGGACAGAAATGAAAAACTGTTTTTT.

J is TRBJ2-2 and V is TRBV9; 9 positions agree with TRBD2. Trimming took 4 bases from V and 6 from J; bases not matched to a gene: 7. Germline loops: CDR1 SGDLS, CDR2 YYNGEE. The CDR3 consists of 15 residues. The CDR3 sequence is CASSSGLAESGELFF. The DNA of the CDR3 is TGTGCCAGCAGCTCGGGACTAGCAGAGTCCGGGGAGCTGTTTTTT.